This entry lists 14 T cell receptor beta chains sequenced from one sample in a study of T cells in Graves' hyperthyroidism and ophthalmopathy. Using RNA transcripts as the source, TCR beta CDR3 regions were amplified. Primed by the HTBI set, a first-round RT-PCR was run on the TCR CDR3. TCRdb re-analysed the multiplex PCR reads in MiXCR, keeping a single row per CDR3 protein. The data hold hundreds of thousands of distinct CDR3 sequences, with about 14% observed a single time. Sequenced sample: blood. The receptors come from a woman in her 40s with Graves' ophthalmopathy.

This clonotype has at least ten counts. This chain uses TRBV11-3 with TRBJ2-5; 9 bases fit TRBD2. The V gene end was trimmed by 5 bases and the J gene end by 4 bases; junction bases not matched to a gene: 8. This CDR3 is built from 15 residues. The germline CDR1 and CDR2 sequences are SGHNT and YENEEA. CDR3 nucleotides: TGTGCCAGCAGCCATCAAAGGACTAGCGTAGAGACCCAGTACTTC. Its protein is CASSHQRTSVETQYF. Variable domain in full (rest from reference TRBV11-3 and TRBJ2-5): EAGVVQSPRYKIIEKKQPVAFWCNPISGHNTLYWYLQNLGQGPELLIRYENEEAVDDSQLPKDRFSAERLKGVDSTLKIQPAELGDSAVYLCASSHQRTSVETQYFGPGTRLLVL.

This clonotype was counted at least ten times. This chain connects TRBV7-9 to TRBJ2-7; D is unclear. The CDR3 has 13 amino acids. V lost 0 bases, J lost 1 base, and 4 bases lay in between. Germline assignment: CDR1 SEHNR and CDR2 FQNEAQ (reference sequence). CDR3 bases: TGTGCCAGCAGCTTAGCTAGATCCTACGAGCAGTACTTC. Its protein is CASSLARSYEQYF.

This clonotype was detected many times. This sequence joins TRBV7-2 and TRBJ2-5; D possibly uses TRBD1 or TRBD2 (6 bases each). The CDR3 runs 15 residues. Per the germline V gene, CDR1 is SGHTA and CDR2 is FQGNSA. V was trimmed by 1 base and J by 5 bases, leaving 14 bases between them. In nucleotides, the CDR3 is TGTGCCAGCAGCTTAGTGTATCTAGGGGGGGAGACCCAGTACTTC. Amino acid sequence: CASSLVYLGGETQYF.

The J gene is TRBJ2-7, the V gene TRBV6-5; 11 bases agree with TRBD1. CDR3 length equals 15 residues. CDR1 is MNHEY and CDR2 is SVGAGI in the germline V gene. Trimming removed 2 bases from V and 6 bases from J; junction bases left unmatched: 6. Here the CDR3 reads CASSYGGQGAGEQYF. The CDR3 DNA reads as TGTGCCAGCAGTTACGGCGGACAGGGGGCTGGCGAGCAGTACTTC.

This rearrangement joins TRBV28 to TRBJ2-7, with 10 bases lining up with TRBD2. The germline V gene has CDR1 MDHEN and CDR2 SYDVKM. Trimming removed 6 bases from V and 0 bases from J; junction bases left unmatched: 5. The CDR3 consists of 15 residues. This CDR3 reads CASRVAGGSSYEQYF. DNA for the CDR3: TGTGCCAGCAGGGTAGCGGGAGGATCCTCCTACGAGCAGTACTTC.

The CDR3 is CASSTPDYEQYF. For the CDR3, the DNA is TGTGCCAGTAGTACCCCAGACTACGAGCAGTACTTC. This rearrangement joins TRBV19 to TRBJ2-7; D uncertain. The CDR3 runs to 12 residues. V dropped 4 bases and J dropped 3 bases, with 7 bases sitting between them. Germline values: CDR1 LNHDA, CDR2 SQIVND (reference sequence).

The V and J genes are TRBV28 and TRBJ2-7; tentative D call: TRBD2 (5 bases). The CDR3 is 16 amino acids. V was clipped by 6 bases and J by 3 bases, with 21 bases between them. Germline values: CDR1 MDHEN, CDR2 SYDVKM. The CDR3 reads CASRGWTSPPDYEQYF. CDR3 nucleotides: TGTGCCAGCAGAGGCTGGACTTCCCCTCCCGACTACGAGCAGTACTTC.

This clonotype was seen many times. The chain couples TRBV25-1 to TRBJ2-7; D is undetermined. V was cut by 1 base and J by 0 bases, with 13 bases left in between. The CDR3 runs to 16 residues. Per the germline V gene, CDR1 is MGHDK and CDR2 is SYGVNS. CDR3 protein: CASSESVVRSSYEQYF. DNA of the CDR3: TGTGCCAGCAGTGAATCCGTAGTTAGAAGCTCCTACGAGCAGTACTTC.

At least ten counts were recorded for this clonotype. The J gene is TRBJ2-5, the V gene TRBV29-1; perhaps TRBD2 as D (6 bases). CDR1 is SQVTM, CDR2 ANQGSEA, per germline. V lost 6 bases and J lost 5, with 22 bases in between. The CDR3 runs to 15 residues. The CDR3 reads CSVGAPGLIRETQYF. DNA of the CDR3: TGCAGCGTGGGCGCTCCGGGACTCATCAGGGAGACCCAGTACTTC.

This clonotype was counted many times. CDR3 nucleotide sequence: TGTGCCAGCAGGACAGGCCCTAACTATGGCTACACCTTC. Protein sequence: CASRTGPNYGYTF. V gene TRBV6-1 combines with J gene TRBJ1-2; D is possibly TRBD1 (6 bases). Trimming took off 6 bases at V and 0 bases at J, with 8 bases between the two ends. The V gene's germline CDR1 is MNHNS and CDR2 SASEGT. The CDR3 length is 13 residues.

V and J are TRBV6-1 and TRBJ2-7; the D gene is possibly TRBD1 (6 bases). Germline values: CDR1 MNHNS, CDR2 SASEGT. Deletions cut 6 bases from V and 3 bases from J, with 21 bases between. CDR3 length equals 16 residues. This CDR3 reads CASSRLTGKRIYEQYF. The CDR3 region has the DNA TGTGCCAGCAGCCGTCTAACAGGGAAGCGCATCTACGAGCAGTACTTC.

There are many counts of this clonotype. A much larger clone lies a single base off, so this may be a read error. V is TRBV6-1 and J is TRBJ1-2; 7 positions match TRBD1. CDR1 and CDR2 (germline): MNHNS, SASEGT. After removal of 6 bases from V and 3 bases from J, the junction contained 4 bases not matched to a gene. The CDR3 runs 13 residues. CDR3 bases: TGTGCCAGCAGCCCGGGACAGTACTATGGCTACACCTTC. Encoded protein: CASSPGQYYGYTF.

The chain carries TRBV28 and TRBJ1-1; possible D gene TRBD1, 5 bases. The length of the CDR3 is 13 residues. V lost 3 bases and J lost 4, with 9 bases in between. The germline V gene has CDR1 MDHEN and CDR2 SYDVKM. The CDR3 nucleotides read TGTGCCAGCAGTTTGCGGACAAGCACTGAAGCTTTCTTT. It yields the protein CASSLRTSTEAFF.

This clonotype was counted only a few times. The chain joins TRBV25-1 to TRBJ1-5, with D perhaps TRBD1 (6 bases). The V end was cut by 5 bases, the J end by 4 bases, with 15 bases between. The CDR3 has 15 amino acids. Germline lookup yields CDR1 MGHDK and CDR2 SYGVNS. The CDR3 is CASSLVGGRNQPQHF. DNA for the CDR3: TGTGCCAGCAGTTTGGTTGGGGGGCGGAATCAGCCCCAGCATTTT.